The 6 T cell receptor beta chains in this list originate from one sample, sequenced in a study of cytomegalovirus exposure and HLA in healthy donors. Researchers ran the PCR with 60 Vbeta and 13 Jbeta primers. Only in-frame clones appear in the TCRdb table, and some are missing; sequencing was by immunoSEQ multiplex PCR. The data hold 54,000 or so clones, with approximately 52% observed a single time. The sample was PBMCs. These TCRs come from a human donor in good health.

In its sample, this clone was seen a few times. Mismatch with germline at one junction end may stem from a read error. This sequence joins TRBV7-7 and TRBJ2-5; 9 bases agree with TRBD2. This CDR3 region has 17 residues. Germline V gives CDR1 SSHAT, CDR2 FNYEAQ (reference sequence). The DNA for the CDR3 is TGTGCTAGCAGCTTAGAACGGCGGGGGGGAAAACAAGAGACCCAGTACTTC. It specifies CASSLERRGGKQETQYF.

The genes are TRBV2 and TRBJ1-5; 9 bases match TRBD1. Germline V CDR1 and CDR2: SNHLY, FYNNEI. With V trimmed by 2 bases and J by 4 bases, 3 bases remained unmatched. The CDR3 length is 15 residues. CDR3 sequence reads: CASSEWTGVNQPQHF. CDR3 nucleotides: TGTGCCAGCAGTGAATGGACAGGGGTAAATCAGCCCCAGCATTTT. Looking up the rest from reference TRBV2 and TRBJ1-5 gives the full variable domain: EPEVTQTPSHQVTQMGQEVILRCVPISNHLYFYWYRQILGQKVEFLVSFYNNEISEKSEIFDDQFSVERPDGSNFTLKIRSTKLEDSAMYFCASSEWTGVNQPQHFGDGTRLSIL.

This clone was seen a handful of times. The CDR3 does not end in the conserved phenylalanine or tryptophan, so this is likely a read error. The V gene is TRBV5-1, the J gene TRBJ1-1, with 7 bases identical to TRBD1. The CDR3 runs 16 residues. V lost 4 bases and J lost 0; bases outside the gene matches: 9. Germline CDR1 and CDR2: SGHRS and YFSETQ. The CDR3 loop is CASSTRTGRMNTEAFL. Here the CDR3 DNA reads TGCGCCAGCAGCACGAGGACAGGCCGAATGAACACTGAAGCTTTCCTT.

This clone was observed once. The chain couples TRBV6-1 to TRBJ2-1; 8 positions match TRBD1. CDR3 length: 15 residues. Unmatched junction bases numbered 11, after V lost 6 bases and J lost 7 bases. Per germline, CDR1 MNHNS and CDR2 SASEGT. The CDR3 nucleotides are TGTGCCAGCAGGGTGACAGGGGCCCCTCGGAATGAGCAGTTCTTC. Its translation is CASRVTGAPRNEQFF.

This clone appeared a few times. The CDR3 DNA follows: TGTGCCAGCAGCTTATACCTCCGCGCTGGCGGGACAGGGTTGGGTGGGGCCAACGTCCTGACTTTC. Translation: CASSLYLRAGGTGLGGANVLTF. V usage is TRBV7-8 and J usage is TRBJ2-6; TRBD1 aligns across 9 bases. There are 22 residues in the CDR3. The ends lost 2 bases at V and 3 bases at J; junction bases unmatched: 20. Germline assignment: CDR1 SGHVS and CDR2 FQNEAQ.

The chain recombines TRBV4-3 with TRBJ2-7, with D uncertain. The CDR3 loop spans 14 amino acids. The germline V gene has CDR1 LGHNA and CDR2 YSLEER. Trimming left V 0 bases short and J 2 bases short, with 8 bases between. CDR3 coding DNA: TGCGCCAGCAGCCAAGACAGGAACACCTACGAGCAGTACTTC. Amino acid sequence: CASSQDRNTYEQYF.